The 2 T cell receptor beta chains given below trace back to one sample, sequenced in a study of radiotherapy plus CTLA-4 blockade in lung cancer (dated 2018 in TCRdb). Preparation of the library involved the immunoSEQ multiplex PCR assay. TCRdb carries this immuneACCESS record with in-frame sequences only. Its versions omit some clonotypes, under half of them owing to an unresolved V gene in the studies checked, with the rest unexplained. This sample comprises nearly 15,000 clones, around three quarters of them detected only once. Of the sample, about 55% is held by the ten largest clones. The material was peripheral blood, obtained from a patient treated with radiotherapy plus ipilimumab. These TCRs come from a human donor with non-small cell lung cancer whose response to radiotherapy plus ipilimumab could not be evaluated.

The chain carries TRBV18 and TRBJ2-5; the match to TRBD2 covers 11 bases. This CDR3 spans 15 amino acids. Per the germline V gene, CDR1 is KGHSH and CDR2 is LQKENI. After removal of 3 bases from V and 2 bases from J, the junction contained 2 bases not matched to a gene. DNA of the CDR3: TGTGCCAGCTCACCTTCTAGCGGGGGGCAAGAGACCCAGTACTTC. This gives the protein CASSPSSGGQETQYF.

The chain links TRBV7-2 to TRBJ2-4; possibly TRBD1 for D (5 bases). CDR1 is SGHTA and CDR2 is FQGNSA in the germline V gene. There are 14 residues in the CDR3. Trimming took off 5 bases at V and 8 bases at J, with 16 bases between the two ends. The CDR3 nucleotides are TGTGCCAGCAGCCAGGGTCCAGGGTCCGACATTCAGTACTTC. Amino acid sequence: CASSQGPGSDIQYF. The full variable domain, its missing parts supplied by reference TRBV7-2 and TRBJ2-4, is GAGVSQSPSNKVTEKGKDVELRCDPISGHTALYWYRQSLGQGLEFLIYFQGNSAPDKSGLPSDRFSAERTGGSVSTLTIQRTQQEDSAVYLCASSQGPGSDIQYFGAGTRLSVL.